This TCR beta chain came from a study of T cell repertoires in cytomegalovirus infection. Study-wide context: Indicated by public TCR beta signatures were CMV infection and matching HLA type.

This clonotype occurred many times. Its cognate antigen is unknown. V lost 4 bases and J lost 4, with 7 bases in between. Germline CDR1 is SGHTA and CDR2 is FQGTGA. The CDR3 totals 13 residues. MiXCR, applied by TCRdb to the reads, yields one record per CDR3 protein. The sample contains around 710,000 distinct CDR3 sequences, roughly 28% of which appear only once. Whole-study findings and limits: CMV carriers having the relevant HLA were flagged by cumulative public TCR beta family frequency.

The chain employs TRBV7-3 and TRBJ2-2, with D unresolved. The sequencing used cultured CD8+ T cells from PBMCs, collected from culture after CMV antigen stimulation. This TCR derives from a human donor in good health (CMV status not recorded). Some clones in this sample may be carry-over from other donors' samples. CDR3 protein: CASSSYITGELFF. The CDR3 nucleotides are TGTGCCAGCAGCTCTTACATCACCGGGGAGCTGTTTTTT.